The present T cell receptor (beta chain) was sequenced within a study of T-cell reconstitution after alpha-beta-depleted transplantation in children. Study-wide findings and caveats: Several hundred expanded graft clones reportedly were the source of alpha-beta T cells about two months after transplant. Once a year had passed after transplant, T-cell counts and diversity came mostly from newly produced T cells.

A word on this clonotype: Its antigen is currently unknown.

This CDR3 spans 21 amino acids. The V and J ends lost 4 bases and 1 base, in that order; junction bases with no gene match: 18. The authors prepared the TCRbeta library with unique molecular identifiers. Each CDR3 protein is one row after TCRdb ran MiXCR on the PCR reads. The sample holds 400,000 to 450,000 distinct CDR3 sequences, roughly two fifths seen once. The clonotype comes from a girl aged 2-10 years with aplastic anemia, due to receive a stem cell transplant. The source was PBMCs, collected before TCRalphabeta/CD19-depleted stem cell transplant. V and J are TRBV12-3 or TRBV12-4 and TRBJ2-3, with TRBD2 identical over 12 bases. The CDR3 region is CASSSNLYGGLAGSRTDTQYF. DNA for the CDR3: TGTGCCAGCAGTTCGAATCTTTATGGGGGACTAGCGGGTTCGCGCACAGATACGCAGTATTTT.